The present entry profiles one TCR beta chain with its context. The sample belongs to a study of CD8 T cells in Susac syndrome. CD8+ and CD4+ T cells from blood underwent TCR beta sequencing, which was carried out in a high-throughput format. TEMRA cells were FACS-enriched and CD8+ and CD4+ T cells negatively isolated. With random hexamers, roughly 0.5 to 1 ug RNA was reverse transcribed. The CDR3 of TCR beta was amplified by immunoSEQ multiplex PCR across 54 Vbeta and 13 Jbeta. TCRdb re-called the immunoSEQ multiplex PCR reads through MiXCR, storing one row per CDR3 protein. The sample yields roughly 200,000 distinct CDR3 sequences, approximately 94% seen once. The CDR3 length is 16 residues. Germline V lookup: CDR1 SGHRS, CDR2 YFSETQ. Trimming stripped 3 bases from V and 4 bases from J, with 17 bases between.

This sequence was found in a human donor in good health. The source material was CD4+ T cells from PBMCs. The V and J genes are TRBV5-1 and TRBJ1-5; tentatively, D is TRBD1 (6 bases). CDR3 in DNA: TGCGCCAGCAGCTCCCGGGACACCCGTCGGAATCAGCCCCAGCATTTT. Protein product: CASSSRDTRRNQPQHF.